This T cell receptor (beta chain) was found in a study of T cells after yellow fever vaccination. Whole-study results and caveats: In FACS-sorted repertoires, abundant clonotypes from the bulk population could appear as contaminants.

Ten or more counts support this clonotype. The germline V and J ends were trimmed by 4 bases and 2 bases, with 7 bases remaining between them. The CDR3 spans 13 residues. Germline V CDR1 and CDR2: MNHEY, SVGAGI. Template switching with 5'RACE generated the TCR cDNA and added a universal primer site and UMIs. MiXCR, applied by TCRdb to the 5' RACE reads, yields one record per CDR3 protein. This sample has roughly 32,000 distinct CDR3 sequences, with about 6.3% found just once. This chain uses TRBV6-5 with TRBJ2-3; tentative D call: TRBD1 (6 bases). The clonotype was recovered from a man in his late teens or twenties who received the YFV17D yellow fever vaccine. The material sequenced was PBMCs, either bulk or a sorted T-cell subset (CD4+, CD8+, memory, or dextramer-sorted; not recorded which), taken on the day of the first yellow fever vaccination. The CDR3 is CASSWDNTDTQYF. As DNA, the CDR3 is TGTGCCAGCAGTTGGGACAACACAGATACGCAGTATTTT.